These 27 T cell receptor beta chains came from one sample sequenced in a study of early T cells in non-severe SARS-CoV-2 infection. Using its own MiXCR run on the 5' RACE reads, TCRdb lists one record per CDR3 protein. The sample includes approximately 50,000 distinct CDR3 sequences, 7.7% of them seen just once. What was sequenced was whole blood. These receptors came from an adult who was a healthcare worker with PCR-confirmed SARS-CoV-2 infection or an uninfected control (not recorded which).

This clonotype occurred many times. This chain uses TRBV7-8 with TRBJ2-7; possibly TRBD1 for D (6 bases). V shed 2 bases and J shed 4 bases, with 9 bases lying between them. There are 13 residues in the CDR3. Germline V gene lookup returns CDR1 SGHVS and CDR2 FQNEAQ. The CDR3 reads CASSLLGQYEQYF. The CDR3 DNA follows: TGTGCCAGCAGCTTACTAGGACAGTACGAGCAGTACTTC.

This clonotype was detected many times. The V call is TRBV5-1, the J call TRBJ2-1; 7 bases agree with TRBD2. V was pared by 4 bases and J by 4 bases, with 5 bases of the junction left unmatched. The CDR3 totals 14 residues. Per the germline V gene, CDR1 is SGHRS and CDR2 is YFSETQ. The CDR3 DNA sequence: TGCGCCAGCAGCGAGACTAGCCTTTACAATGAGCAGTTCTTC. Translated, it gives CASSETSLYNEQFF.

CDR3 sequence (DNA): TGTGCCAGCAGCTTAGCAGGGTTTGGCTACACCTTC. Amino acids: CASSLAGFGYTF. The V and J genes are TRBV7-6 and TRBJ1-2; D unclear. CDR3 length equals 12 residues. V lost 0 bases and J 7 bases, leaving 6 bases between the germline ends. CDR1 and CDR2 from the germline V gene are SGHVS and FNYEAQ.

This clonotype was counted many times. V and J are TRBV11-2 and TRBJ1-5, with no clear D. Deletions cut 1 base from V and 3 bases from J, with 4 bases between. The CDR3 has 13 residues. Germline lookup yields CDR1 SGHAT and CDR2 FQNNGV. CDR3 in DNA: TGTGCCAGCAGCTTAGTTGTCAATCAGCCCCAGCATTTT. Protein product: CASSLVVNQPQHF. The full variable domain, completed using reference TRBV11-2 and TRBJ1-5, is EAGVAQSPRYKIIEKRQSVAFWCNPISGHATLYWYQQILGQGPKLLIQFQNNGVVDDSQLPKDRFSAERLKGVDSTLKIQPAKLEDSAVYLCASSLVVNQPQHFGDGTRLSIL.

This clonotype was counted at least ten times. The CDR3 DNA follows: TGCAGCGTTGATCAGGGCACAGATACGCAGTATTTT. Encoded protein: CSVDQGTDTQYF. The V gene is TRBV29-1, the J gene TRBJ2-3; no clear D. Per germline, CDR1 SQVTM and CDR2 ANQGSEA. The CDR3 totals 12 residues. V was clipped by 3 bases and J by 1 base, with 5 bases between them.

There are many counts of this clonotype. The V and J genes are TRBV6-2 or TRBV6-3 and TRBJ2-1; no reliable D call. CDR1 and CDR2 (germline): MNHEY, SVGEGT. V lost 10 bases and J lost 7, with 11 bases in between. The CDR3 length is 11 residues. CDR3 in amino acids: CATLRRNEQFF. The CDR3 nucleotides read TGTGCCACGCTTCGAAGGAATGAGCAGTTCTTC.

This clonotype occurred many times. The rearrangement uses TRBV30 and TRBJ2-7; TRBD1 matches 8 bases. Germline CDR1 and CDR2: GTSNPN and SVGIG (reference sequence). CDR3 length: 12 residues. Trimming cost V 8 bases and J 4 bases; bases outside gene matches: 7. The CDR3 protein is CAQSQGAYEQYF. The CDR3 DNA is TGTGCCCAAAGTCAGGGGGCTTACGAGCAGTACTTC.

Ten or more counts support this clonotype. The V call is TRBV7-2, the J call TRBJ1-1, with D maybe TRBD1 (5 bases). Trimming took off 2 bases at V and 8 bases at J, with 18 bases between the two ends. The CDR3 is 15 residues long. Germline CDR1 and CDR2: SGHTA and FQGNSA. The chain's CDR3 is CASSLWGQGLVEAFF. The CDR3 coding sequence is TGTGCCAGCAGCTTATGGGGCCAGGGCCTTGTAGAAGCTTTCTTT.

This clonotype appeared a few times. CDR3 region: CASSLAGQGVMDTQYF. The CDR3 nucleotides are TGTGCCAGCAGCTTAGCGGGACAGGGAGTGATGGATACGCAGTATTTT. The chain has TRBV7-2 and TRBJ2-3; 9 nucleotides align to TRBD1. There are 16 residues in the CDR3. V dropped 0 bases and J dropped 6; count of bases not matched to a gene: 7. Germline values: CDR1 SGHTA, CDR2 FQGNSA.

There are a few counts of this clonotype. V gene TRBV6-2 or TRBV6-3 combines with J gene TRBJ2-7; D ambiguous. V lost 5 bases to trimming and J lost 4 bases, with 9 bases between them. Germline V gives CDR1 MNHEY, CDR2 SVGEGT. The CDR3 has 12 amino acids. CDR3 DNA sequence: TGTGCCAGCAGTCAACACGGTTACGAGCAGTACTTC. Translating gives CASSQHGYEQYF.

This clonotype has a count of ten or more. CDR3 sequence (DNA): TGTGCCAGCAGTTCCCCACAGGGGACCACTGAAGCTTTCTTT. Translating gives CASSSPQGTTEAFF. The J gene is TRBJ1-1, the V gene TRBV6-5; 7 bases are a match to TRBD1. From germline, CDR1 is MNHEY and CDR2 SVGAGI. The trim removed 4 bases at V and 4 bases at J, leaving 6 bases unmatched. The CDR3 covers 14 residues.

This clonotype was seen a handful of times. J is TRBJ2-7 and V is TRBV12-3 or TRBV12-4, with D hard to call. The CDR3 loop spans 13 amino acids. V gave up 8 bases and J gave up 2 bases, with 13 bases separating them. The CDR3 loop reads CASSGVGTYEQYF. In nucleotides, the CDR3 is TGTGCCAGCTCTGGGGTTGGAACCTACGAGCAGTACTTC.

This clonotype was observed at least ten times. CDR3 DNA sequence: TGCGCCAGCAGCCAAGGAGCAGGGGGTTATGGCTACACCTTC. Translating gives CASSQGAGGYGYTF. This rearrangement joins TRBV4-1 to TRBJ1-2; 7 bases fit TRBD1. CDR3 size: 14 residues. Looked up from germline, CDR1 is MGHRA and CDR2 is YSYEKL. J was trimmed by 5 bases and V by 1 base; bases with no gene match: 4.

V usage is TRBV4-1 and J usage is TRBJ2-3; D may be TRBD2 (7 bases). This CDR3 contains 17 residues. V lost 0 bases to trimming and J lost 0 bases, with 13 bases between them. The germline V gene has CDR1 MGHRA and CDR2 YSYEKL. This chain's CDR3 is CASSQDGGGVSTDTQYF. CDR3 nucleotides: TGCGCCAGCAGCCAAGATGGAGGGGGGGTTAGCACAGATACGCAGTATTTT.

This clonotype was seen at least ten times. The chain uses TRBV20-1 and TRBJ2-5; no clear D. The CDR3 totals 12 residues. CDR1 DFQATT and CDR2 SNEGSKA come from the germline V gene (reference sequence). The V end was cut by 8 bases, the J end by 2 bases, with 12 bases between. The CDR3 nucleotides are TGCAGTACGCCCTTCCAACAAGAGACCCAGTACTTC. Translating it yields CSTPFQQETQYF.

The chain uses TRBV21-1 and TRBJ2-7; the table's D call TRBD2 went unverified against the DNA. TRBV21-1 is designated a pseudogene. The CDR3 runs 13 residues. CDR3 nucleotides: TGTGCCAGCAACGGACTAGACTCCTACGAGCAGTACTTC. The encoded protein is CASNGLDSYEQYF.

The chain's CDR3 is CASSAAPNYGYTF. CDR3 coding DNA: TGTGCCAGCAGTGCCGCGCCCAACTATGGCTACACCTTC. The V call is TRBV25-1, the J call TRBJ1-2; D gene uncertain. The V end was cut by 4 bases, the J end by 2 bases, with 8 bases between. Germline V gene data show CDR1 as MGHDK and CDR2 as SYGVNS. CDR3 length: 13 residues.

In DNA form, the CDR3 reads TGTGCCAGCAGCCCCCAACAGGGGAACATTCAGTACTTC. Translation: CASSPQQGNIQYF. The chain links TRBV14 to TRBJ2-4, with TRBD1 matching over 7 bases. The CDR3 length is 13 residues. Trimming at V came to 4 bases and at J to 7 bases, leaving 4 bases not matched to a gene. The germline CDR1 and CDR2 sequences are SGHDN and FVKESK.

This clonotype was observed at least ten times. The chain uses TRBV27 and TRBJ1-4, with 8 bases identical to TRBD1. CDR3 length: 14 residues. V gave up 5 bases and J gave up 5 bases; unmatched junction bases: 4. The V gene's germline CDR1 is MNHEY and CDR2 SMNVEV (reference sequence). The CDR3 bases are TGTGCCAGCAGTCTAGACAGGGGAAATGAAAAACTGTTTTTT. Encoded protein: CASSLDRGNEKLFF.

At least ten counts were recorded for this clonotype. The J gene is TRBJ2-2, the V gene TRBV19; D is ambiguous. This CDR3 spans 11 amino acids. Trimming pared 10 bases from V and 8 bases from J, leaving 11 bases between. CDR1 is LNHDA and CDR2 is SQIVND in the germline V gene (reference sequence). The CDR3 sequence: CATRREGELFF. In DNA, the CDR3 is TGTGCCACCAGAAGAGAGGGGGAGCTGTTTTTT.

This clonotype was counted only a few times. This chain connects TRBV5-4 to TRBJ2-7; weak D call: TRBD1 (6 bases). CDR1 is SGHNT and CDR2 is YYREEE in the germline V gene (reference sequence). Trimming removed 0 bases from V and 11 bases from J, with 15 bases in between. CDR3 length: 13 amino acids. The CDR3 nucleotides read TGTGCCAGCAGCTTGGCCAATGGACAGTTAGAGTACTTC. As protein: CASSLANGQLEYF.

On this clonotype itself: A read error is possible here, since a much larger clone lies one base away. The chain couples TRBV2 to TRBJ1-5; 8 nucleotides match TRBD1. V gave up 3 bases and J gave up 3 bases; unmatched junction bases: 1. The CDR3 covers 14 residues. Germline V gives CDR1 SNHLY, CDR2 FYNNEI. This CDR3 reads CASSEGQDNQPQHF. The CDR3 bases are TGTGCCAGCAGTGAGGGACAGGACAATCAGCCCCAGCATTTT.

This clonotype came up a few times. The chain has TRBV7-6 and TRBJ2-3; D not resolved. The CDR3 has 11 amino acids. The germline V gene has CDR1 SGHVS and CDR2 FNYEAQ. V was clipped by 7 bases and J by 2 bases, with 4 bases between them. Here the CDR3 DNA reads TGTGCCAGCAAGATCACAGATACGCAGTATTTT. It is translated as CASKITDTQYF.

The rearrangement uses TRBV2 and TRBJ2-1, with D perhaps given as TRBD1 or TRBD2 (5 bases each). V lost 7 bases and J 4 bases, leaving 11 bases between the germline ends. CDR1 and CDR2 from the germline V gene are SNHLY and FYNNEI. The CDR3 extends over 13 amino acids. For the CDR3, the DNA is TGTGCCAGCATGGGGGTCGGATACAATGAGCAGTTCTTC. This encodes CASMGVGYNEQFF.

Ten or more counts support this clonotype. This chain connects TRBV6-1 to TRBJ2-2; 7 positions match TRBD1. J was trimmed by 3 bases and V by 10 bases; bases with no gene match: 11. The CDR3 length is 15 residues. CDR1 is MNHNS, CDR2 SASEGT, per germline. CDR3 bases: TGTGCCATCAACCCCAGACAGGGCCACACCGGGGAGCTGTTTTTT. It is translated as CAINPRQGHTGELFF.

At least ten counts were recorded for this clonotype. The chain couples TRBV20-1 to TRBJ1-1; D is ambiguous. The CDR3 loop spans 11 amino acids. Germline V gene sequence: CDR1 DFQATT, CDR2 SNEGSKA (reference sequence). CDR3 coding DNA: TGCAGAGGCGGACGGAACACTGAAGCTTTCTTT. This codes for CRGGRNTEAFF.

This clonotype occurred many times. V usage is TRBV27 and J usage is TRBJ2-4; the D gene is possibly TRBD1 (6 bases). CDR1 and CDR2 from the germline V gene are MNHEY and SMNVEV (reference sequence). The CDR3 contains 14 residues. V dropped 8 bases and J dropped 4 bases, with 15 bases sitting between them. In nucleotides, the CDR3 is TGTGCCAGCGGGGAATTACAGGGAAAAAACATTCAGTACTTC. Amino acid sequence: CASGELQGKNIQYF.